This is a list of T cell receptor beta chains from one sample in a study of shared clonotypes between healthy human individuals. Clones were sequenced by immunoSEQ multiplex PCR, and TCRdb holds only the in-frame ones, with some missing. The repertoire holds some 350,000 clones, with less than 85% as singletons. Sequencing was performed on memory CD4+ T cells sorted from blood. The receptors come from a man aged 25 to 40 in good health. Each CDR3 is given with its conserved first and last residue. A D gene is named only where the DNA matches it firmly. Rows give clone size only sometimes, using once, few, many, or a class for an expanded clone.

clone_size d_call j_call v_call cdr3_nt cdr3_aa
once NA TRBJ2-2 TRBV6-5 TGTGCCAGCAGTTACCCCCGCCAGGGGGGCACCGGGGAGCTGTTTTTT CASSYPRQGGTGELFF
NA TRBD2 TRBJ2-3 TRBV5-1 TGCGCCAGCAGCTTAAACAGCGGGAGGAGAGGAGATACGCAGTATTTT CASSLNSGRRGDTQYF
NA NA TRBJ2-2 TRBV6-5 TGTGCCAGCAGTTACTCGGGTGGGGAGCTGTTTTTT CASSYSGGELFF
NA TRBD1 TRBJ1-5 TRBV2 TGTGCCAGCAGTGATCCCCGGGTACAGGGGTATCAGCCCCAGCATTTT CASSDPRVQGYQPQHF
NA TRBD2 TRBJ2-7 TRBV6-1 TGTGCCAGCAGAGCGGGACTCCAGCCTTCCTACGAGCAGTACTTC CASRAGLQPSYEQYF
once NA TRBJ1-5 TRBV19 TGTGCCAGTAGTATCTCCGGAGGCAATCAGCCCCAGCATTTT CASSISGGNQPQHF
NA NA TRBJ2-3 TRBV6-4 TGTGCCAGCAGCCCTCGGGGCGAAGGGACGCAGTATTTT CASSPRGEGTQYF
few NA TRBJ2-2 TRBV28 TGTGCCAGCAGTTTATATCGGGCAGCCTTTCAGGGGGAGCTGTTTTTT CASSLYRAAFQGELFF
once NA TRBJ1-2 TRBV18 TGTGCCAGCTCACCGCCGGGACTAACCGGGGGTGGCTACACCTTC CASSPPGLTGGGYTF
NA NA TRBJ1-5 TRBV18 TGTGCCAGCTCGCTACAAGCGGCGAGCAATCAGCCCCAGCATTTT CASSLQAASNQPQHF
few NA TRBJ1-4 TRBV28 TGTGCCAGCAGTTCCCAGGGTGCAACTAATGAAAAACTGTTTTTT CASSSQGATNEKLFF
NA TRBD2 TRBJ2-7 TRBV5-1 TGCGCCAGCAGCTGGGGGGATAGCGGGAGATTTTACGAGCAGTACTTC CASSWGDSGRFYEQYF
NA NA TRBJ2-3 TRBV5-1 TGCGCCAGCAGAGCACGAAGTAGCACAGATACGCAGTATTTT CASRARSSTDTQYF
many TRBD1 TRBJ2-7 TRBV7-2 TGTGCCAGCAGCTTGGAACGGACAGGGTCCTACGAGCAGTACTTC CASSLERTGSYEQYF
NA TRBD2 TRBJ2-1 TRBV5-1 TGCGCCAGCAGCTCCCTGACTAGCGGGGTCCTTTACAATGAGCAGTTCTTC CASSSLTSGVLYNEQFF
NA NA TRBJ2-3 TRBV7-2 TGTGCCAGCAGCTTAGCAGACTACCGTACGCAGTATTTT CASSLADYRTQYF
NA NA TRBJ1-1 TRBV11-3 TGTGCCAGCAGCTTAAACCGGGCCTCCGGGGCTTTCTTT CASSLNRASGAFF
NA NA TRBJ2-7 TRBV5-1 TGCGCCAGCAGCTTGGGGCATCTACGAGCGGAGTACTTC CASSLGHLRAEYF
NA NA TRBJ2-1 TRBV4-3 TGCGCCAGCAGCCCAGACGGCGGGACTTACAATGAGCAGTTCTTC CASSPDGGTYNEQFF
NA NA TRBJ1-5 TRBV21-1 TGTGCCAGCAGCAAAGGGGAAGCGACTGCCAATCAGCCCCAGCATTTT CASSKGEATANQPQHF
few NA TRBJ2-7 TRBV5-1 TGCGCCAGCAGCTTTGGGAGCCGCGTGGAGCAGTACTTC CASSFGSRVEQYF
NA NA TRBJ1-4 TRBV7-7 TGTGCCAGCAGCATGGGGGGAACTAATGAAAAACTGTTTTTT CASSMGGTNEKLFF
NA NA TRBJ2-5 TRBV21-1 TGTGCCAGCAGCAAAGAATGGATCTGTCTAGCGGGGCCCCAAGAGACCCAGTACTTC CASSKEWICLAGPQETQYF
NA NA TRBJ1-5 TRBV2 TGTGCCAGCAGTGGCACCCAATATAGCAATCAGCCCCAGCATTTT CASSGTQYSNQPQHF
NA NA TRBJ2-7 TRBV7-2 TGTGCCAGCAGCCGGGGACTCCTCCACGGTGAGCAGTACTTC CASSRGLLHGEQYF
NA TRBD2 TRBJ2-2 TRBV10-3 TGTGCCATCAAGAGGGCTAGCGGGCTTGGCACCGGGGAGCTGTTTTTT CAIKRASGLGTGELFF
NA TRBD2 TRBJ2-2 TRBV7-9 TGTGCCAGCAGCCCCGGAGTTAGCGGGTTAACCGGGGAGCTGTTTTTT CASSPGVSGLTGELFF
once NA TRBJ1-1 TRBV4-1 TGCGCCAGCAGCCACCCCTCGACGGCGAACACTGAAGCTTTCTTT CASSHPSTANTEAFF
NA TRBD2 TRBJ2-1 TRBV6-9 TGTGCCAGCACCCCGGGCACTAGCGGGAGCGCATCCTACAATGAGCAGTTCTTC CASTPGTSGSASYNEQFF
NA NA TRBJ1-2 TRBV28 TGTGCCAGCACCTCCTTGGGGACGGCTTATGGCTACACCTTC CASTSLGTAYGYTF
NA TRBD1 TRBJ2-5 TRBV5-6 TGTGCCAGCAGCCCCCGAGGTGGGACAGGGCTGAGAGAGACCCAGTACTTC CASSPRGGTGLRETQYF
NA NA TRBJ2-1 TRBV18 TGTGCCAGCTCACCCACAGAATACAATGAGCAGTTCTTC CASSPTEYNEQFF
many TRBD1 TRBJ2-4 TRBV7-9 TGTGCCAGCAGAACCGGGACAGGGGTAGGGAAAAACATTCAGTACTTC CASRTGTGVGKNIQYF
NA NA TRBJ2-7 TRBV7-9 TGTGCCAGCAGCTTAGCCGGGGGTACAAGCTCCTACGAGCAGTACTTC CASSLAGGTSSYEQYF
NA NA TRBJ2-7 TRBV7-2 TGTGCCAGCAGCTTAGATGGCAGGAAATACGAGCAGTACTTC CASSLDGRKYEQYF
NA NA TRBJ1-4 TRBV7-9 TGTGCCAGCAGCTTAGCCCGAGAAAAACTGTTTTTT CASSLAREKLFF
NA NA TRBJ2-4 TRBV4-1 TGCGCCAGCAGCCAAGGTTTGGTCCAGGGGCGTAGAGTTAAAGCCAAAAACATTCAGTACTTC CASSQGLVQGRRVKAKNIQYF